The 21 T cell receptor beta chains presented below share a single source sample, sequenced in a study of T cells in Graves' hyperthyroidism and ophthalmopathy. Amplification of TCR beta CDR3 regions used RNA as the template. The TCR CDR3 first-round RT-PCR relied on the HTBI primer set. In TCRdb, the multiplex PCR reads were re-called with MiXCR into one record per CDR3 protein. This table holds hundreds of thousands of distinct CDR3 sequences, over 12% found once. The specimen sequenced was blood. The receptors derive from a young man with Graves' ophthalmopathy.

This clonotype was recorded at least ten times. This sequence joins TRBV28 and TRBJ1-1, with TRBD1 identical over 10 bases. With 7 bases clipped from V and 3 bases from J, the junction kept 5 bases outside the gene matches. From germline, CDR1 is MDHEN and CDR2 SYDVKM. The CDR3 extends over 14 amino acids. CDR3 sequence: CASNDRGLDTEAFF. DNA of the CDR3: TGTGCCAGCAACGACAGGGGGCTAGACACTGAAGCTTTCTTT.

The chain links TRBV19 to TRBJ2-1; TRBD2 matches at 11 bases. After removal of 6 bases from V and 7 bases from J, the junction contained 8 bases not matched to a gene. The CDR3 covers 15 residues. Germline V CDR1 and CDR2: LNHDA, SQIVND (reference sequence). The DNA for the CDR3 is TGTGCCAGTAGCTTAACTAGCGGGAGTCTAAATGAGCAGTTCTTC. Its translation: CASSLTSGSLNEQFF.

The rearrangement links TRBV28 to TRBJ2-7; no clear D. Germline CDR1 and CDR2: MDHEN and SYDVKM. V was pared by 6 bases and J by 1 base, with 13 bases between. The CDR3 loop spans 14 amino acids. CDR3 loop: CASRSGSTSYEQYF. In DNA form, the CDR3 reads TGTGCCAGCAGGTCCGGGTCAACTTCCTACGAGCAGTACTTC.

The V gene is TRBV19, the J gene TRBJ2-1; 9 bases fit TRBD2. From germline, CDR1 is LNHDA and CDR2 SQIVND (reference sequence). The CDR3 is 16 residues long. Trimming at V came to 4 bases and at J to 3 bases, leaving 7 bases not matched to a gene. CDR3 residues: CASSTVAGESYNEQFF. The CDR3, as DNA: TGTGCCAGTAGTACAGTAGCGGGAGAGAGCTACAATGAGCAGTTCTTC.

This clonotype was detected ten times or more. The V and J genes are TRBV30 and TRBJ2-1, with TRBD2 identical over 9 bases. The CDR3 loop spans 15 amino acids. The V and J ends lost 0 bases and 2 bases, in that order; junction bases with no gene match: 2. Germline CDR1 and CDR2: GTSNPN and SVGIG (reference sequence). The CDR3 is CAWSVGTSPYNEQFF. CDR3 in DNA: TGTGCCTGGAGTGTAGGGACTAGCCCCTACAATGAGCAGTTCTTC. Looking up the rest from reference TRBV30 and TRBJ2-1 gives the full variable domain: SQTIHQWPATLVQPVGSPLSLECTVEGTSNPNLYWYRQAAGRGLQLLFYSVGIGQISSEVPQNLSASRPQDRQFILSSKKLLLSDSGFYLCAWSVGTSPYNEQFFGPGTRLTVL.

This clonotype was found many times. This sequence joins TRBV6-1 and TRBJ2-2; D uncertain. CDR1 MNHNS and CDR2 SASEGT come from the germline V gene. CDR3 size: 15 residues. Trimming removed 7 bases at V and 0 bases at J, with 12 bases between. CDR3 nucleotide sequence: TGTGCCAGCACCTCGGGCGTCTCGAACACCGGGGAGCTGTTTTTT. Translating gives CASTSGVSNTGELFF.

This chain connects TRBV5-1 to TRBJ1-1, with no clear D. This CDR3 contains 13 residues. The V gene lost 0 bases and the J gene lost 5 bases, with 8 bases spanning the gap. Germline CDR1 reads SGHRS; CDR2 reads YFSETQ. The CDR3 loop is CASSLVTETEAFF. The CDR3 region has the DNA TGCGCCAGCAGCTTGGTGACCGAGACTGAAGCTTTCTTT.

This clonotype has a handful of counts. The gene calls are TRBV20-1 and TRBJ1-5; no clear D. The CDR3 consists of 15 residues. Trimming took off 6 bases at V and 1 base at J, with 16 bases between the two ends. From germline, CDR1 is DFQATT and CDR2 SNEGSKA (reference sequence). The CDR3 nucleotides are TGCAGTGCAACCCCAGATTCAGAAAGCAATCAGCCCCAGCATTTT. Its protein product is CSATPDSESNQPQHF.

This clonotype was recorded many times. The DNA of the CDR3 is TGTGCCAGCAGCTTTCGGGGCCCCGGGTATGGCTACACCTTC. Residues: CASSFRGPGYGYTF. The chain couples TRBV11-3 to TRBJ1-2; a weak D match, TRBD1 (5 bases). The germline gives CDR1 SGHNT, CDR2 YENEEA. The CDR3 contains 14 residues. The V end was cut by 3 bases, the J end by 5 bases, with 13 bases between.

Concerning this clonotype: One base away lies a much larger clone, so this may be a sequencing read error. The rearrangement links TRBV18 to TRBJ1-1, with unresolved D. Trimming removed 3 bases at V and 4 bases at J, with 15 bases between. This CDR3 spans 15 amino acids. CDR1 is KGHSH and CDR2 is LQKENI in the germline V gene. The CDR3 DNA follows: TGTGCCAGCTCACCTGGGGTGGAGCCTGGCACTGAAGCTTTCTTT. Translated, it gives CASSPGVEPGTEAFF.

As regards this clonotype: A much larger clone differs by one base, so this may be a read error. J is TRBJ2-7 and V is TRBV24-1; D remains unclear. The CDR3 sequence is 11 residues long. Germline-derived CDR1 and CDR2 are KGHDR and SFDVKD. CDR3 sequence: CATSTSYGQYF. The CDR3 nucleotides read TGTGCCACCTCGACCTCCTACGGGCAGTACTTC.

This clonotype was recorded many times. The chain links TRBV12-3 or TRBV12-4 to TRBJ2-2; 9 nucleotides line up with TRBD1. This CDR3 is built from 14 residues. V was pared by 5 bases and J by 7 bases, with 5 bases of the junction left unmatched. The CDR3, as DNA: TGTGCCAGCAGTAAGACAGGGGGGATCGGGGAGCTGTTTTTT. Translating it yields CASSKTGGIGELFF.

This clonotype was observed a few times. The chain is built from TRBV9 and TRBJ2-3; D uncertain. The CDR3 has 17 amino acids. Germline CDR1 and CDR2: SGDLS and YYNGEE. V lost 0 bases, J lost 4 bases, and 18 bases lay in between. The CDR3 sequence is CASSVDPRLDGADTQYF. The CDR3 nucleotides read TGTGCCAGCAGCGTAGACCCCCGGCTGGATGGTGCAGATACGCAGTATTTT. Supplemented by reference TRBV9 and TRBJ2-3, the full variable domain reads DSGVTQTPKHLITATGQRVTLRCSPRSGDLSVYWYQQSLDQGLQFLIQYYNGEERAKGNILERFSAQQFPDLHSELNLSSLELGDSALYFCASSVDPRLDGADTQYFGPGTRLTVL.

This clonotype was picked up many times. The V call is TRBV3-1, the J call TRBJ1-1, with TRBD1 matching over 8 bases. This CDR3 comprises 18 residues. V lost 0 bases and J lost 4; bases outside the gene matches: 13. Germline V gives CDR1 LGHDT, CDR2 YNNKEL (reference sequence). CDR3 protein: CASSQDLRTGLRGTEAFF. CDR3 bases: TGTGCCAGCAGCCAAGATCTTCGGACAGGGTTACGAGGCACTGAAGCTTTCTTT.

This clonotype was recorded a few times. The chain is built from TRBV30 and TRBJ2-2; tentative D call: TRBD1 (6 bases). CDR3 length: 15 residues. Between the trimmed V and J ends, which lost 2 bases and 0 bases, there was a span of 10 bases. The germline gives CDR1 GTSNPN, CDR2 SVGIG (reference sequence). CDR3 bases: TGTGCCTGGAGTACAGGGCGCACGAACACCGGGGAGCTGTTTTTT. Protein product: CAWSTGRTNTGELFF.

This clonotype appeared a few times. The V call is TRBV20-1, the J call TRBJ1-1; possibly TRBD1 for D (5 bases). The CDR3 covers 16 residues. Trimming stripped 0 bases from V and 1 base from J, with 15 bases between. The germline V gene has CDR1 DFQATT and CDR2 SNEGSKA (reference sequence). The CDR3 protein is CSARDPRRGENTEAFF. The CDR3, as DNA: TGCAGTGCTAGAGATCCCCGGCGGGGGGAGAACACTGAAGCTTTCTTT.

The gene calls are TRBV15 and TRBJ1-2; 8 nucleotides match TRBD1. The germline gives CDR1 LNHNV, CDR2 YYDKDF (reference sequence). The CDR3 totals 16 residues. V trimming: 0 bases; J trimming: 2 bases; junction bases outside the gene matches: 5. The DNA for the CDR3 is TGTGCCACCAGCAGAGATCCAGGGGGCCAGAACTATGGCTACACCTTC. The encoded protein is CATSRDPGGQNYGYTF.

The V call is TRBV20-1, the J call TRBJ2-1; D is undetermined. Between the trimmed V and J ends, which lost 6 bases and 7 bases, there was a span of 16 bases. Germline V gene sequence: CDR1 DFQATT, CDR2 SNEGSKA (reference sequence). CDR3 length equals 13 residues. CDR3 coding DNA: TGCAGTGCCCATGACCCGTTTGGGAATGAGCAGTTCTTC. Its protein is CSAHDPFGNEQFF.

This chain joins TRBV4-1 and TRBJ1-5; D remains unclear. Germline loops: CDR1 MGHRA, CDR2 YSYEKL. The CDR3 loop spans 15 amino acids. Trimming took off 3 bases at V and 7 bases at J, with 16 bases between the two ends. CDR3 nucleotide sequence: TGCGCCAGCAGCCAGAGAGACGGGGAAGGGCAGCCCCAGCATTTT. It specifies CASSQRDGEGQPQHF.

This clonotype was detected many times. The chain recombines TRBV7-2 with TRBJ2-5, with D possibly called TRBD1 or TRBD2 (6 bases each). This CDR3 is built from 14 residues. Germline values: CDR1 SGHTA, CDR2 FQGNSA. V lost 1 base and J 6 bases, leaving 12 bases between the germline ends. This chain's CDR3 is CASSLGGATQTQYF. In DNA form, the CDR3 reads TGTGCCAGCAGCTTAGGGGGGGCCACGCAGACCCAGTACTTC. Looking up the rest from reference TRBV7-2 and TRBJ2-5 gives the full variable domain: GAGVSQSPSNKVTEKGKDVELRCDPISGHTALYWYRQSLGQGLEFLIYFQGNSAPDKSGLPSDRFSAERTGGSVSTLTIQRTQQEDSAVYLCASSLGGATQTQYFGPGTRLLVL.

The sample holds many counts of this clonotype. The V call is TRBV7-2, the J call TRBJ2-1; 12 bases match TRBD1. CDR1 SGHTA and CDR2 FQGNSA come from the germline V gene. The CDR3 has 16 residues. V lost 6 bases and J lost 9; bases outside the gene matches: 12. The CDR3 DNA sequence: TGTGCCAGCAGAGCGGCCGGGACAGGGGGCCATGGTGAGCAGTTCTTC. This codes for CASRAAGTGGHGEQFF.